What follows are 4 T cell receptor beta chains derived from one specimen sequenced in a study of control samples from healthy donors and cancer patients. TCRdb keeps only in-frame clones here, not all; method: immunoSEQ multiplex PCR. Among about 40,000 clones listed, more than 85% were seen once. Material for sequencing was blood. These receptors came from a woman between 45 and 65 years old in good health.

This clone has a single count. The J gene is TRBJ1-3, the V gene TRBV30; the D gene is possibly TRBD1 (5 bases). The V end was cut by 7 bases, the J end by 0 bases, with 10 bases between. The CDR3 sequence is 13 residues long. The germline gives CDR1 GTSNPN, CDR2 SVGIG (reference sequence). The CDR3 DNA sequence: TGTGCCTCCAGGGAAACCTCTGGAAACACCATATATTTT. Translating it yields CASRETSGNTIYF. Based on the CDR3 plus reference TRBV30 and TRBJ1-3, the full variable domain is SQTIHQWPATLVQPVGSPLSLECTVEGTSNPNLYWYRQAAGRGLQLLFYSVGIGQISSEVPQNLSASRPQDRQFILSSKKLLLSDSGFYLCASRETSGNTIYFGEGSWLTVV.

The V gene is TRBV4-3, the J gene TRBJ2-2; D may be TRBD1 (7 bases). The CDR3 covers 14 residues. Trimming took 9 bases from V and 5 from J, leaving 16 bases between them. CDR1 is LGHNA, CDR2 YSLEER, per germline. The CDR3 region has the DNA TGCGCCAGTTCGATACAGGGGAGGACCGGGGAGCTGTTTTTT. Its translation is CASSIQGRTGELFF.

V usage is TRBV2 and J usage is TRBJ2-7, with 7 bases matching TRBD1. The CDR3 spans 15 residues. V shed 8 bases and J 3 bases; nucleotides not matched to a gene: 13. Germline lookup yields CDR1 SNHLY and CDR2 FYNNEI. CDR3: CASEGTEIGLYEQYF. In nucleotides, the CDR3 is TGTGCCAGCGAGGGGACAGAAATTGGCCTCTACGAGCAGTACTTC.

The rearrangement uses TRBV25-1 and TRBJ1-4, with D tentatively TRBD1 (5 bases). The V end was cut by 0 bases, the J end by 1 base, with 6 bases between. Germline-derived CDR1 and CDR2 are MGHDK and SYGVNS. There are 15 residues in the CDR3. As DNA, the CDR3 is TGTGCCAGCAGTGAATACCAGGGAACTAATGAAAAACTGTTTTTT. Its translation: CASSEYQGTNEKLFF.